This TCR beta chain was recovered during a study of immune characterization of retroperitoneal liposarcoma. TCRdb independently ran MiXCR on the PCR reads; one entry per CDR3 protein. The profile shows approximately 9,700 distinct CDR3 sequences, 28% of them singletons. Germline CDR1 reads MNHNS; CDR2 reads SASEGT. CDR3 length: 14 residues. The V end lost 7 bases, the J end lost 11 bases, and 23 bases lay between the germline ends. The sequencing sample was made of tumor tissue. The rearrangement joins TRBV6-1 to TRBJ2-5; D is possibly TRBD2 (6 bases). This clonotype was sampled from a male donor with retroperitoneal liposarcoma. In DNA, the CDR3 is TGTGCCAGCAAAGTCTCAGGCGGCGGGGATGAGCAGTACTTC. Translating it yields CASKVSGGGDEQYF.